This T cell receptor (beta chain) was retrieved from a study of blood T cell repertoires in COVID-19. Overall study: Spain, Italy and the United States supplied samples that represented acute and convalescent COVID-19. From T cells, B-cell-depleted T cells, or PBMCs came the material, which was cDNA or gDNA.

Under the authors' procedure: Estimation of nucleated cell counts relied on the amplification of reference gene primers. TCRdb's copy holds only in-frame clones and misses some; the assay was immunoSEQ multiplex PCR. The DNA was the basis for D and trimming; V, J and clone size are from that table. The table lists fewer than 300,000 clones, 84% of them singletons, with more than 1.1% in the top ten. Germline lookup yields CDR1 LGHDT and CDR2 YNNKEL (reference sequence). With V trimmed by 3 bases and J by 4 bases, 8 bases remained unmatched. The CDR3 is 15 residues long. Patients from Seattle were sampled longitudinally, starting during active infection.

The rearrangement joins TRBV3-1 (or the pseudogene TRBV3-2) to TRBJ2-7; the match to TRBD2 covers 8 bases. The clonotype comes from a human donor with COVID-19, enrolled during active disease. The donor label of this sample is uncertain. Sequencing used peripheral blood. CDR3 loop: CASSHPSGSYYEQYF. The CDR3 DNA follows: TGTGCCAGCAGCCATCCTAGCGGGTCTTATTACGAGCAGTACTTC.